The source of this TCR beta chain is a study of preoperative IRX-2 immunotherapy in early breast cancer. As for treatment: preoperative locoregional IRX-2 cytokine immunotherapy. The method was immunoSEQ multiplex PCR; TCRdb's version includes in-frame clones alone and lacks a portion of them. This sample has roughly 34,000 clones, with about nine tenths found just once. This clonotype was sampled from a human donor with breast cancer. The source was tumor tissue, collected after IRX-2 immunotherapy.

The CDR3 sequence: CASSASLAVFTDTQYF. In DNA form, the CDR3 reads TGCGCCAGCAGCGCCTCTTTAGCGGTGTTCACAGATACGCAGTATTTT. The chain is built from TRBV5-1 and TRBJ2-3; D may be TRBD2 (6 bases). Per the germline V gene, CDR1 is SGHRS and CDR2 is YFSETQ. This CDR3 spans 16 amino acids. Between the trimmed V and J ends, which lost 4 bases and 2 bases, there was a span of 17 bases.